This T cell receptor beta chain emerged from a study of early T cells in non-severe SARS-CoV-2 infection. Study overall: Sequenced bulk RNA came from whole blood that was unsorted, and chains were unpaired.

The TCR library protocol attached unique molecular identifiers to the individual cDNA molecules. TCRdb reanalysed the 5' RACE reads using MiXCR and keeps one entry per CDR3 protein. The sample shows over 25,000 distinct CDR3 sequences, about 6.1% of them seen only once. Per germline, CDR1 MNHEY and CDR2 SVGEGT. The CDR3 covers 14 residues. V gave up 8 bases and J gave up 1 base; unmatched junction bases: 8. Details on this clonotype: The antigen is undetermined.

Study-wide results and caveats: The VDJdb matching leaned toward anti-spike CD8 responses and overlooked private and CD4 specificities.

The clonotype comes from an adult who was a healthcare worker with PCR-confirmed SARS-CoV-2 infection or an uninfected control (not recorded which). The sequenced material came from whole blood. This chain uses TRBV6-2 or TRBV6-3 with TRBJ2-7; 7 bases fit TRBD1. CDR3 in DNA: TGTGCCAGCCAGCCGACAGGGTTTTCCTACGAGCAGTACTTC. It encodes CASQPTGFSYEQYF.